This T cell receptor (beta chain) was retrieved from a study of blood T cell repertoires in COVID-19. Sequencing was performed with immunoSEQ multiplex PCR; in TCRdb, only in-frame clones are kept and a portion is missing. The table lists 100,000 to 150,000 clones, around 89% of them singletons. The CDR3 runs to 16 residues. V lost 10 bases and J lost 9, with 25 bases in between. In germline, CDR1 is SGHAT, CDR2 FQNNGV. The chain joins TRBV11-2 to TRBJ1-6; D is perhaps TRBD1 (6 bases). The TCR comes from a human donor in a cohort sampled during active COVID-19. Sequenced material: peripheral blood. The CDR3 loop is CATKYRDNLRSSPLHF. In DNA form, the CDR3 reads TGTGCCACAAAATACCGGGACAACTTAAGGAGTTCACCCCTCCACTTT.